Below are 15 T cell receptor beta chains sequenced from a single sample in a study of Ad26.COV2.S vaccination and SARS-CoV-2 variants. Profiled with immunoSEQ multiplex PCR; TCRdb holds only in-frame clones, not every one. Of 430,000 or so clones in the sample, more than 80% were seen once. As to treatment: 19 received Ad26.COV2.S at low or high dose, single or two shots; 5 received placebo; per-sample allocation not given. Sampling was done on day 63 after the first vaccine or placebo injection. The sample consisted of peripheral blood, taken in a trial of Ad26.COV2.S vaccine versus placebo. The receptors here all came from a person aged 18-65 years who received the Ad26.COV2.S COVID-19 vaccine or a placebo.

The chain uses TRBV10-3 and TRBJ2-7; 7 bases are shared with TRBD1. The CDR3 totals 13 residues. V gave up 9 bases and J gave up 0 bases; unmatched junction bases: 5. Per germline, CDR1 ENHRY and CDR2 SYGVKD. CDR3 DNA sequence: TGTGCCATAAGGGGACAGAGCTCCTACGAGCAGTACTTC. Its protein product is CAIRGQSSYEQYF.

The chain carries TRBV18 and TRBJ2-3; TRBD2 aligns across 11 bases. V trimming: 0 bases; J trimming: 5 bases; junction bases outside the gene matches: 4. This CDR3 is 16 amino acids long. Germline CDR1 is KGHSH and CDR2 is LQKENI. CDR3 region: CASSPPLAGGKDTQYF. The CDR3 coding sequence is TGTGCCAGCTCACCACCCCTAGCGGGAGGTAAAGATACGCAGTATTTT.

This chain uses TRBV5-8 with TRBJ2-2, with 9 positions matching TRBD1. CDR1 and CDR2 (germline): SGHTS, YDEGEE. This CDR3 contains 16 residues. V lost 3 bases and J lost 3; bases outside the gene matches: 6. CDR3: CASSSGQGRYTGELFF. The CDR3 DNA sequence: TGTGCCAGCAGCTCGGGACAGGGAAGATACACCGGGGAGCTGTTTTTT.

CDR3 residues: CASSESAGGPPQETQYF. CDR3 DNA sequence: TGTGCCAGCAGTGAATCTGCGGGAGGGCCCCCTCAAGAGACCCAGTACTTC. This chain links TRBV6-1 with TRBJ2-5, with 9 bases lining up with TRBD2. Germline trimming cut 2 bases from V and 2 bases from J; bases unmatched to any gene: 9. Germline CDR1 MNHNS, CDR2 SASEGT. This CDR3 spans 17 amino acids.

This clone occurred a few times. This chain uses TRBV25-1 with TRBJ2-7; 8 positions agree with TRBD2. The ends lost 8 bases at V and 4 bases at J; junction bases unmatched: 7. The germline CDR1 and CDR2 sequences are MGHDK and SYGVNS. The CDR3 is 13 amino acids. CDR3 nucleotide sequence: TGTGCCAGCGTCCCACCGGGGGGGTACGAGCAGTACTTC. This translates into CASVPPGGYEQYF.

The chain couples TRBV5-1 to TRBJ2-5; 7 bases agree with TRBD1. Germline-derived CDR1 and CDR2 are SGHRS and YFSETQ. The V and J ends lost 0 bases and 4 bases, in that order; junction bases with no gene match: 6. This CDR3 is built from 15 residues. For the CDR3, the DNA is TGCGCCAGCAGCTTGGGGGCGACAGGGCGAGAGACCCAGTACTTC. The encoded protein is CASSLGATGRETQYF.

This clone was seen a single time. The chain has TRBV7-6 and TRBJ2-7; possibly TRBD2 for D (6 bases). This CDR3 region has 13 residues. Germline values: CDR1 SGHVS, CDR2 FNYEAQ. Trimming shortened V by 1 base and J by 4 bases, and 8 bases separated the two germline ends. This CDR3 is CASSLGGGYEQYF. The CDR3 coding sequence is TGTGCCAGCAGCTTAGGTGGGGGGTACGAGCAGTACTTC.

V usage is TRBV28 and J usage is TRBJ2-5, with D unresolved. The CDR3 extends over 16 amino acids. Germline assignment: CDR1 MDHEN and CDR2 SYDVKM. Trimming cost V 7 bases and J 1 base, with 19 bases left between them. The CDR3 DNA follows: TGTGCCAGCACCTCACCCAGTGGGTCCCTCCAAGAGACCCAGTACTTC. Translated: CASTSPSGSLQETQYF.

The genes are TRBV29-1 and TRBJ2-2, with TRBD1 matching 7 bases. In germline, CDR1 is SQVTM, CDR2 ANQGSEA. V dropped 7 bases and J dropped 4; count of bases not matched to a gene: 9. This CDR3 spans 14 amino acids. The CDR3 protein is CSGASDRSTGELFF. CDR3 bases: TGCAGCGGCGCGTCGGACAGGAGCACCGGGGAGCTGTTTTTT.

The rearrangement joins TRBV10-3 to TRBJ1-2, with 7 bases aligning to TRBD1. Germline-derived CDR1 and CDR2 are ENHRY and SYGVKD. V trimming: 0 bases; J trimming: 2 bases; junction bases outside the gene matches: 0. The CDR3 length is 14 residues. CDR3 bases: TGTGCCATCAGTGAGTCGGGACAGAACTATGGCTACACCTTC. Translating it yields CAISESGQNYGYTF.

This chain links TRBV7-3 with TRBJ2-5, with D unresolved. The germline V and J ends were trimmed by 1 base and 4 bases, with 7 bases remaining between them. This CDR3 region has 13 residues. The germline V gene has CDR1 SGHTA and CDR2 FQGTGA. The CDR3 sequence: CASSLSGSETQYF. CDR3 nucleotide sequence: TGTGCCAGCAGCTTAAGTGGATCAGAGACCCAGTACTTC.

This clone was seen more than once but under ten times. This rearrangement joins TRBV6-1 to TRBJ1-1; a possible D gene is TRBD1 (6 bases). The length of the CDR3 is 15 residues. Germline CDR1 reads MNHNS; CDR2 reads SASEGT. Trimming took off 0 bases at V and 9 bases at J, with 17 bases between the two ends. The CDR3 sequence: CASSEALRGGRQAFF. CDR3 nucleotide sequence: TGTGCCAGCAGTGAAGCCCTAAGGGGGGGTCGCCAAGCTTTCTTT.

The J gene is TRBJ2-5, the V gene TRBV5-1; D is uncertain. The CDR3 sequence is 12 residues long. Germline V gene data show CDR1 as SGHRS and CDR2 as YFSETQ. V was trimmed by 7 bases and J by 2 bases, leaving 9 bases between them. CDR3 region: CASGDQQETQYF. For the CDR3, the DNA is TGCGCCAGCGGGGATCAGCAAGAGACCCAGTACTTC.

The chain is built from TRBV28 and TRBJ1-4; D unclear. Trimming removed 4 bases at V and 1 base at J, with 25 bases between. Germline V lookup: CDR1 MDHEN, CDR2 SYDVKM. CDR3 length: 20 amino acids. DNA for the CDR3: TGTGCCAGCAGTTCAACGTCTTGGAGCCAGGTTGTAGGAACTAATGAAAAACTGTTTTTT. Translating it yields CASSSTSWSQVVGTNEKLFF.

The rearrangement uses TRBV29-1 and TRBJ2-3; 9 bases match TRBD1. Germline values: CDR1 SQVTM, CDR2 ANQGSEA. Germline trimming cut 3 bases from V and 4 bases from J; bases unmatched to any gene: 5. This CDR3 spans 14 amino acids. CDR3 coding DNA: TGCAGCGTTGACTGGGACAGGGAGGCAGATACGCAGTATTTT. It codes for CSVDWDREADTQYF.